One sample yielded the 10 T cell receptor beta chains listed below, sequenced in a study of blood T cell repertoires in COVID-19. Sequenced by immunoSEQ multiplex PCR; TCRdb stores in-frame clones only, minus some. The sample lists about 220,000 clones; approximately 82% were seen once. The specimen was PBMCs or T cells enriched from blood (not recorded which). The receptors stem from a middle-aged man who had recovered from COVID-19.

The chain uses TRBV12-3 or TRBV12-4 and TRBJ1-1, with D uncertain. Trimming took off 5 bases at V and 1 base at J, with 8 bases between the two ends. This CDR3 has 13 amino acids. The DNA for the CDR3 is TGTGCCAGCAGTACACAACAGAACACTGAAGCTTTCTTT. It is translated as CASSTQQNTEAFF.

This clone came up a few times. The V call is TRBV18, the J call TRBJ1-6, with D unclear. This CDR3 comprises 16 residues. V was pared by 3 bases and J by 0 bases, with 9 bases between. The germline CDR1 and CDR2 sequences are KGHSH and LQKENI. CDR3 sequence reads: CASSPSGSSYNSPLHF. The CDR3 DNA follows: TGTGCCAGCTCACCGAGTGGGAGCTCCTATAATTCACCCCTCCACTTT.

V and J are TRBV5-6 and TRBJ1-1; D gene unclear. The V end lost 2 bases, the J end lost 2 bases, and 13 bases lay between the germline ends. The CDR3 is 15 residues long. Germline V CDR1 and CDR2: SGHDT, YYEEEE. In nucleotides, the CDR3 is TGTGCCAGCAGCTTCCTCGGTCCGGGAAACACTGAAGCTTTCTTT. It encodes CASSFLGPGNTEAFF.

This sequence joins TRBV6-5 and TRBJ2-2, with 7 bases fitting TRBD1. The germline V gene encodes CDR1 MNHEY and CDR2 SVGAGI. The CDR3 is made up of 15 amino acids. Trimming at V came to 3 bases and at J to 3 bases, leaving 4 bases not matched to a gene. The CDR3 DNA reads TGTGCCAGCAGTTATCGGACAGGTCACACCGGGGAGCTGTTTTTT. Translated, it gives CASSYRTGHTGELFF.

This clone was observed once. The CDR3 here is CASSPGNGQASGANVLTF. The CDR3 DNA is TGTGCCAGCAGCCCTGGGAATGGACAGGCCTCTGGGGCCAACGTCCTGACTTTC. V is TRBV7-9 and J is TRBJ2-6; 7 nucleotides line up with TRBD1. This CDR3 spans 18 amino acids. Trimming took 5 bases from V and 0 from J; bases not matched to a gene: 10. The germline gives CDR1 SEHNR, CDR2 FQNEAQ (reference sequence).

The chain uses TRBV29-1 and TRBJ1-2, with D unresolved. This CDR3 has 13 amino acids. From germline, CDR1 is SQVTM and CDR2 ANQGSEA. V gave up 6 bases and J gave up 6 bases, with 17 bases separating them. In DNA, the CDR3 is TGCAGCGTCGTGGAGTCAAACACGCATGGCTACACCTTC. Translation gives CSVVESNTHGYTF.

The chain combines TRBV7-6 with TRBJ1-1; D remains unclear. V was cut by 5 bases and J by 7 bases, with 14 bases left in between. The germline V gene encodes CDR1 SGHVS and CDR2 FNYEAQ. CDR3 length: 13 amino acids. The CDR3 is CASSLTRENEAFF. CDR3 DNA sequence: TGTGCCAGCAGCCTGACACGAGAGAATGAAGCTTTCTTT.

Only one count was recorded for this clone. V and J are TRBV7-2 and TRBJ2-2; TRBD1 matches at 9 bases. The CDR3 spans 14 residues. Germline V gene lookup returns CDR1 SGHTA and CDR2 FQGNSA. Trimming took 1 base from V and 6 from J; bases not matched to a gene: 0. The CDR3, as DNA: TGTGCCAGCAGCTTAGGGACAGGGGCCGGGGAGCTGTTTTTT. This sequence encodes CASSLGTGAGELFF.

The chain carries TRBV30 and TRBJ2-7, with a possible D match to TRBD1 (6 bases). Germline V lookup: CDR1 GTSNPN, CDR2 SVGIG (reference sequence). CDR3 length equals 16 residues. The V and J ends lost 7 bases and 3 bases respectively, with 25 bases between them. In DNA form, the CDR3 reads TGTGCCTTCCTACGGGACATGGCCCTACCGAGCTACGAGCAGTACTTC. As protein: CAFLRDMALPSYEQYF.

The CDR3 spells CAVVGGDPTMRGGYTF. The CDR3, as DNA: TGTGCCGTCGTGGGGGGGGACCCTACGATGCGGGGTGGCTACACCTTC. V usage is TRBV9 and J usage is TRBJ1-2; tentatively, D is TRBD1 (5 bases). CDR3 length equals 16 residues. Deletions cut 10 bases from V and 7 bases from J, with 29 bases between. CDR1 and CDR2 from the germline V gene are SGDLS and YYNGEE.